The 7 T cell receptor beta chains below all came from one sample that was sequenced in a study of T-cell reconstitution after alpha-beta-depleted transplantation in children. It was with unique molecular identifiers that the TCRbeta library was prepared. One entry per CDR3 protein results from TCRdb running MiXCR on the PCR reads. The sample consists of under 850,000 distinct CDR3 sequences, about an eighth of them appearing once. The starting material was PBMCs, obtained before TCRalphabeta/CD19-depleted stem cell transplant. Receptors originate from a girl aged 2 to 10 with congenital amegakaryocytic thrombocytopenia, due to receive a stem cell transplant.

V usage is TRBV7-9 and J usage is TRBJ2-5; D perhaps matches TRBD2 (6 bases). Germline V gives CDR1 SEHNR, CDR2 FQNEAQ (reference sequence). Trimming removed 1 base at V and 4 bases at J, with 13 bases between. The CDR3 extends over 15 amino acids. In nucleotides, the CDR3 is TGTGCCAGCAGCTTAGTGGCGGGAAGCACAGAGACCCAGTACTTC. Encoded protein: CASSLVAGSTETQYF.

The chain joins TRBV12-3 or TRBV12-4 to TRBJ2-7; D is perhaps TRBD1 (7 bases). V lost 11 bases to trimming and J lost 2 bases, with 22 bases between them. CDR3 length: 15 amino acids. This CDR3 is CAGWGGGQGAYEQYF. The CDR3 region has the DNA TGTGCCGGCTGGGGTGGGGGGCAGGGGGCCTACGAGCAGTACTTC.

This clonotype was found many times. The V gene is TRBV7-2, the J gene TRBJ2-7; D unclear. Trimming took 1 base from V and 4 from J, leaving 5 bases between them. Germline V gene data show CDR1 as SGHTA and CDR2 as FQGNSA. The CDR3 is 12 amino acids. The CDR3 is CASSLDWYEQYF. As DNA, the CDR3 is TGTGCCAGCAGCTTAGATTGGTACGAGCAGTACTTC.

The V and J genes are TRBV15 and TRBJ2-3, with D possibly being TRBD2 (6 bases). This CDR3 comprises 13 residues. V lost 4 bases and J 6 bases, leaving 11 bases between the germline ends. Germline values: CDR1 LNHNV, CDR2 YYDKDF (reference sequence). The CDR3 DNA sequence: TGTGCCACCAGCATCCTTGGGGGGGATACGCAGTATTTT. Translated: CATSILGGDTQYF.

This clonotype occurred many times. The chain uses TRBV10-3 and TRBJ2-1, with 10 bases fitting TRBD2. The CDR3 runs to 16 residues. The germline gives CDR1 ENHRY, CDR2 SYGVKD. Trimming took 0 bases from V and 7 from J; bases not matched to a gene: 6. The CDR3 here is CAISESGSGRFNEQFF. The CDR3 coding sequence is TGTGCCATCAGTGAGTCGGGTAGCGGGAGGTTTAATGAGCAGTTCTTC.

This clonotype has ten or more counts. The chain links TRBV20-1 to TRBJ2-7; 9 nucleotides match TRBD2. CDR1 is DFQATT, CDR2 SNEGSKA, per germline (reference sequence). The CDR3 is 14 residues long. J lost 2 bases, V lost 3 bases, and 5 bases had no gene match. The CDR3 is CSASRGRGTYEQYF. The CDR3 DNA reads TGCAGTGCTAGCCGCGGGAGGGGCACCTACGAGCAGTACTTC.

This clonotype was detected only a few times. The chain has TRBV14 and TRBJ2-7; 14 bases match TRBD2. Trimming cost V 4 bases and J 2 bases; bases outside gene matches: 4. The CDR3 has 16 residues. The germline gives CDR1 SGHDN, CDR2 FVKESK. CDR3 protein: CASSRGLAGETYEQYF. CDR3 coding DNA: TGTGCCAGCAGCCGGGGACTAGCGGGAGAAACCTACGAGCAGTACTTC.